Sequencing of this T cell receptor beta chain was carried out in a study of blood T cell repertoires in COVID-19. Study summary: The analysed material was cDNA or gDNA that came from T cells, B-cell-depleted T cells, or PBMCs.

TCRdb keeps only in-frame clones here, not all; method: immunoSEQ multiplex PCR. The table records under 250,000 clones, approximately 84% of them present only once. The CDR3 contains 15 residues. The germline V gene has CDR1 LNHNV and CDR2 YYDKDF (reference sequence). Trimming left V 4 bases short and J 4 bases short, with 16 bases between. The sample holds one count of this clone. This chain uses TRBV15 with TRBJ2-5, with D possibly TRBD1 on 6 matching bases. This sequence originates from a man aged 55 to 70 who had recovered from COVID-19. What was sequenced was PBMCs or T cells enriched from blood (not recorded which). CDR3 sequence reads: CATSTRGTSAETQYF. The CDR3 DNA follows: TGTGCCACCAGCACAAGAGGGACATCCGCAGAGACCCAGTACTTC.